This paragraph covers one TCR beta chain sequence. The antigen is unknown. Trimming stripped 6 bases from V and 4 bases from J, with 7 bases between. Germline CDR1 is WSHSY and CDR2 is SAAADI. The CDR3 is made up of 12 amino acids. This record belongs to a study of T cells in localized non-small cell lung cancer. Findings and caveats of the study: Highest T cell clonality was seen in uninvolved adjacent lung, surpassing that measured in tumor. Heterogeneity stays possible, as sequencing covered only one tumor region. Greater T cell density in blood accompanied longer overall survival. Within adjacent lung there appeared a median roughly 60 of the top 100 tumor clones.

Assay: immunoSEQ multiplex PCR; the TCRdb copy retains only in-frame clones and omits some. The table lists about 13,000 clones, about 28% of them singletons. This sequence originates from a female donor of 60 years or more with stage I lung adenocarcinoma. The chain joins TRBV10-2 to TRBJ1-5, with a tentative D call TRBD1 (5 bases). This specimen consisted of lung tumor tissue, obtained before any cancer treatment. The CDR3 coding sequence is TGCGCCAGCAGGGGGGGGAATCAGCCCCAGCATTTT. This translates into CASRGGNQPQHF.